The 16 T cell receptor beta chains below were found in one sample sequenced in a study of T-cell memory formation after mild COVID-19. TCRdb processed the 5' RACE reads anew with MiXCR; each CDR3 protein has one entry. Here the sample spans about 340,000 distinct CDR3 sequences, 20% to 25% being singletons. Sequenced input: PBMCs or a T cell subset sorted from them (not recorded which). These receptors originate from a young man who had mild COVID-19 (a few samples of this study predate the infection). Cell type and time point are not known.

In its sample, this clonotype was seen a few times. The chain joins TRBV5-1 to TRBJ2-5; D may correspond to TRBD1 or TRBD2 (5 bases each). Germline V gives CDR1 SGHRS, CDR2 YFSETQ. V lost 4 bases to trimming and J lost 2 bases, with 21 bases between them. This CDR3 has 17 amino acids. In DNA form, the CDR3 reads TGCGCCAGCAGCCAGGGAGTGATGGAGCCGAGTCAAGAGACCCAGTACTTC. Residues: CASSQGVMEPSQETQYF.

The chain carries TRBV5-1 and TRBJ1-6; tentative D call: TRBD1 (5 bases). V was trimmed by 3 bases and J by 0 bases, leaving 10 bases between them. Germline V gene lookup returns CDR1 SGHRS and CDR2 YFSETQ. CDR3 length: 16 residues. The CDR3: CASSSGESSYNSPLHF. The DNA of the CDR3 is TGCGCCAGCAGCTCGGGGGAGAGCTCCTATAATTCACCCCTCCACTTT. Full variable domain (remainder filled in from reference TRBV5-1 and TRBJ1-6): KAGVTQTPRYLIKTRGQQVTLSCSPISGHRSVSWYQQTPGQGLQFLFEYFSETQRNKGNFPGRFSGRQFSNSRSEMNVSTLELGDSALYLCASSSGESSYNSPLHFGNGTRLTVT.

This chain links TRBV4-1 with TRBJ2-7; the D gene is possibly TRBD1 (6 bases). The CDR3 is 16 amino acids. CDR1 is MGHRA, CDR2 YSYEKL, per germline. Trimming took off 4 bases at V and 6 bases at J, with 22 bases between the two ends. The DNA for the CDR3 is TGCGCCAGCAGCCCTCTAGGGTACAGGGCGGCTTCCGAGCAGTACTTC. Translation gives CASSPLGYRAASEQYF.

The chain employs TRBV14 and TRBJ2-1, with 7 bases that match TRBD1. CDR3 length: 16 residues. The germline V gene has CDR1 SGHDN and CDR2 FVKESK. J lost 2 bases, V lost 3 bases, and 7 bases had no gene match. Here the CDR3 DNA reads TGTGCCAGCAGCCACCTGACAGGGTTCGCCTACAATGAGCAGTTCTTC. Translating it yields CASSHLTGFAYNEQFF.

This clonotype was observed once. The CDR3 protein is CASTDRRGEAFF. The DNA for the CDR3 is TGCGCCAGCACGGACAGGCGGGGAGAAGCTTTCTTT. J is TRBJ1-1 and V is TRBV10-2; 7 nucleotides agree with TRBD1. Trimming cost V 7 bases and J 8 bases; bases outside gene matches: 7. Germline lookup yields CDR1 WSHSY and CDR2 SAAADI. This CDR3 has 12 residues.

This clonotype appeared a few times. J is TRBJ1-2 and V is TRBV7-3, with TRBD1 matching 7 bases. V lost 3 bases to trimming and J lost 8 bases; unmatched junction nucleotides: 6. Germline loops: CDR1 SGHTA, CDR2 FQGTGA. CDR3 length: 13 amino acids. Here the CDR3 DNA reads TGTGCCAGCAGCTTGCGGGACAGTGGCGGCTACACCTTC. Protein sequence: CASSLRDSGGYTF.

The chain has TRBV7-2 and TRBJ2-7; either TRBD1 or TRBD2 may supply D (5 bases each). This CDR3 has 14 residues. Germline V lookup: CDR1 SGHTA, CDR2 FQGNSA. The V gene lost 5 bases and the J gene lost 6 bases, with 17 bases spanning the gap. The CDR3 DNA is TGTGCCAGCAGCCCGCATCAGGGCCGGGGCGAGCAGTACTTC. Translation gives CASSPHQGRGEQYF.

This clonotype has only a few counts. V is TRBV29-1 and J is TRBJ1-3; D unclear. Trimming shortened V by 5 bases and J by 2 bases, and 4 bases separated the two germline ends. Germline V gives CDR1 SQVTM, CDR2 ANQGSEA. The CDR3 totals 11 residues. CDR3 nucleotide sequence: TGCAGCGTTTATGCTGGAAACACCATATATTTT. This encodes CSVYAGNTIYF.

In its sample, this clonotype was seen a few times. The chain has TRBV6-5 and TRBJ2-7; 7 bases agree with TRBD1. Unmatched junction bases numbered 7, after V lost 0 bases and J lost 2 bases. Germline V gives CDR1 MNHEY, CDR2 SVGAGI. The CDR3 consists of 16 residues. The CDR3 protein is CASSYSLQGITYEQYF. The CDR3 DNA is TGTGCCAGCAGTTACTCGTTACAGGGGATCACCTACGAGCAGTACTTC.

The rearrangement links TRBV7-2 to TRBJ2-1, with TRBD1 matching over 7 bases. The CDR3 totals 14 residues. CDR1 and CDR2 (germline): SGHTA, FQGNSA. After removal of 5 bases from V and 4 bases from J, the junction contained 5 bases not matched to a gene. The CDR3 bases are TGTGCCAGCAGCCTTGACAGGGTATACAATGAGCAGTTCTTC. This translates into CASSLDRVYNEQFF.

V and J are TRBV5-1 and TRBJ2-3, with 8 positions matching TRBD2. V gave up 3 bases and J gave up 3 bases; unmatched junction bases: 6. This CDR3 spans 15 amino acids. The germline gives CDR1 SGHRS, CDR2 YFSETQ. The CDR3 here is CASSSGLGFTDTQYF. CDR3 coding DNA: TGCGCCAGCAGCTCGGGACTAGGATTTACAGATACGCAGTATTTT.

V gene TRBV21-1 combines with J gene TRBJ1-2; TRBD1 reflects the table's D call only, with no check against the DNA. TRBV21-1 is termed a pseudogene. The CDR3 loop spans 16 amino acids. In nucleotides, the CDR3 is TGTGCCAGCAGCAAAAAGGCCACAAGCCCCAACTATGGCTACACCTTC. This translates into CASSKKATSPNYGYTF.

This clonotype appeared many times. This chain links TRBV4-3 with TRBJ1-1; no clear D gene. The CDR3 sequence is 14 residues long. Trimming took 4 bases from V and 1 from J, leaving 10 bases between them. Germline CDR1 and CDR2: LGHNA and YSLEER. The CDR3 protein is CASSLLAPNTEAFF. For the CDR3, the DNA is TGCGCCAGCAGCCTACTCGCCCCGAACACTGAAGCTTTCTTT.

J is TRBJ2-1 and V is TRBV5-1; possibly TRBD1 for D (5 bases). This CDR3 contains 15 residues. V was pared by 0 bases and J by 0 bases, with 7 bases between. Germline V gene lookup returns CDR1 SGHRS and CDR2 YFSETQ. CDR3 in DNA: TGCGCCAGCAGCTTGGGGGGCTACTCCTACAATGAGCAGTTCTTC. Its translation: CASSLGGYSYNEQFF.

The CDR3 nucleotides read TGCAGTGCTAGCCAGGGAGCAGTCTACGAGCAGTACTTC. Its translation: CSASQGAVYEQYF. The rearrangement uses TRBV20-1 and TRBJ2-7; D is perhaps TRBD1 or TRBD2 (5 bases each). In germline, CDR1 is DFQATT, CDR2 SNEGSKA (reference sequence). V was cut by 3 bases and J by 3 bases, with 12 bases left in between. The CDR3 is made up of 13 amino acids.

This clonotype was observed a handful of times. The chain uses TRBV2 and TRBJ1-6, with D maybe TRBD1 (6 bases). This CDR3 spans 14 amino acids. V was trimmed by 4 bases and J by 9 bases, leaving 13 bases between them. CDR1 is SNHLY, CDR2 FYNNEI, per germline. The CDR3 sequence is CASSAEQGISPLHF. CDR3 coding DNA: TGTGCCAGCAGTGCAGAGCAGGGGATTTCACCCCTCCACTTT.